These 27 T cell receptor beta chains came from one sample sequenced in a study of OX40 agonist ivuxolimab in advanced cancers. Assay: immunoSEQ multiplex PCR; the TCRdb copy retains only in-frame clones and omits some. This sample yields 45,000 to 65,000 clones, of which 75% to 95% are seen a single time; 8.5% to 9% belongs to the top ten. Sequenced here: CD4+ or CD8+ T cells sorted from blood, sampled in a trial of the OX40 agonist ivuxolimab. The receptors derive from an adult with an advanced solid tumor such as melanoma, head and neck, liver or kidney cancer.

This clone showed up just once. CDR3 bases: TGTGCCAGCAGCCAAGATCTTAACGGGGGGAATCAGCCCCAGCATTTT. Translating it yields CASSQDLNGGNQPQHF. The chain has TRBV4-2 and TRBJ1-5; maybe TRBD1 (5 bases). This CDR3 is 16 amino acids long. Germline-derived CDR1 and CDR2 are LGHNA and YNFKEQ. The V end was cut by 0 bases, the J end by 4 bases, with 13 bases between.

The chain recombines TRBV18 with TRBJ2-7; TRBD1 matches 8 bases. This CDR3 spans 15 amino acids. Per the germline V gene, CDR1 is KGHSH and CDR2 is LQKENI. After removal of 3 bases from V and 5 bases from J, the junction contained 9 bases not matched to a gene. Here the CDR3 DNA reads TGTGCCAGCTCACCCGACGGACAGGGAATAAACGAGCAGTACTTC. Amino acid sequence: CASSPDGQGINEQYF.

The chain links TRBV28 to TRBJ1-1; D unclear. The CDR3 is 13 amino acids. V lost 3 bases and J 3 bases, leaving 8 bases between the germline ends. Germline values: CDR1 MDHEN, CDR2 SYDVKM. The CDR3 DNA is TGTGCCAGCAGTTTTCCCGGTCACACTGAAGCTTTCTTT. This encodes CASSFPGHTEAFF.

The V gene is TRBV30, the J gene TRBJ2-1; 10 bases are shared with TRBD2. From germline, CDR1 is GTSNPN and CDR2 SVGIG (reference sequence). The CDR3 runs 16 residues. The junction had 12 bases not matched to a gene; V was cut back by 6 bases and J by 4 bases. The CDR3 DNA sequence: TGTGCCTGCCCCTCCCAGACTAGCGGGCATTACAATGAGCAGTTCTTC. This gives the protein CACPSQTSGHYNEQFF.

This chain uses TRBV27 with TRBJ1-5; no reliable D call. This CDR3 is built from 14 residues. The germline V gene has CDR1 MNHEY and CDR2 SMNVEV (reference sequence). V was trimmed by 4 bases and J by 1 base, leaving 8 bases between them. CDR3 DNA: TGTGCCAGCAGTTCCATCGACAGCAATCAGCCCCAGCATTTT. Translated: CASSSIDSNQPQHF.

The genes are TRBV29-1 and TRBJ1-4; perhaps TRBD1 as D (5 bases). Germline V gives CDR1 SQVTM, CDR2 ANQGSEA. Deletions cut 4 bases from V and 0 bases from J, with 9 bases between. This CDR3 region has 14 residues. The CDR3 DNA reads as TGCAGCGTTGCCGGGGACCCAACTAATGAAAAACTGTTTTTT. Residues: CSVAGDPTNEKLFF.

As DNA, the CDR3 is TGTGCCAGCAGCTTGACGACAGCTCTCTCTACAAAAAACATTCAGTACTTC. This sequence encodes CASSLTTALSTKNIQYF. V gene TRBV11-2 combines with J gene TRBJ2-4, with a tentative D call TRBD1 (5 bases). The CDR3 spans 17 residues. Looked up from germline, CDR1 is SGHAT and CDR2 is FQNNGV. The germline V and J ends were trimmed by 3 bases and 4 bases, with 19 bases remaining between them.

V and J are TRBV27 and TRBJ2-1; unclear D gene. Germline CDR1 MNHEY, CDR2 SMNVEV (reference sequence). Between the trimmed V and J ends, which lost 0 bases and 5 bases, there was a span of 5 bases. This CDR3 comprises 13 residues. In DNA, the CDR3 is TGTGCCAGCAGTTTATCGTATAACAATGAGCAGTTCTTC. It translates to CASSLSYNNEQFF.

This chain connects TRBV6-6 to TRBJ1-2; D call uncertain. Per the germline V gene, CDR1 is MNHNY and CDR2 is SVGAGI (reference sequence). V lost 5 bases to trimming and J lost 6 bases, with 16 bases between them. CDR3 length equals 14 residues. This CDR3 reads CASSDWSGLNGYTF. In DNA form, the CDR3 reads TGTGCCAGCAGTGATTGGTCCGGCCTGAATGGCTACACCTTC.

The chain carries TRBV28 and TRBJ2-1; D remains ambiguous. The germline CDR1 and CDR2 sequences are MDHEN and SYDVKM. V gave up 2 bases and J gave up 2 bases, with 13 bases separating them. CDR3 length equals 16 residues. The CDR3 region has the DNA TGTGCCAGCAGTTTAGGTCTTCCTTGGCCCTACAATGAGCAGTTCTTC. Amino acids: CASSLGLPWPYNEQFF. The variable domain in full, with the rest retrieved from reference TRBV28 and TRBJ2-1, is DVKVTQSSRYLVKRTGEKVFLECVQDMDHENMFWYRQDPGLGLRLIYFSYDVKMKEKGDIPEGYSVSREKKERFSLILESASTNQTSMYLCASSLGLPWPYNEQFFGPGTRLTVL.

The rearrangement joins TRBV5-6 to TRBJ1-1, with 7 nucleotides matching TRBD1. CDR1 is SGHDT, CDR2 YYEEEE, per germline. Unmatched junction bases numbered 16, after V lost 4 bases and J lost 10 bases. There are 15 residues in the CDR3. The CDR3: CASSGEGAGAQGAFF. Here the CDR3 DNA reads TGTGCCAGCAGCGGGGAGGGGGCAGGGGCTCAGGGAGCTTTCTTT.

The CDR3 DNA sequence: TGTGCCAGCAGTTACTCCGGGAGGGAGCGCTACGAGCAGTACTTC. It yields the protein CASSYSGRERYEQYF. J is TRBJ2-7 and V is TRBV6-5; 8 nucleotides line up with TRBD2. The germline V gene encodes CDR1 MNHEY and CDR2 SVGAGI. V was pared by 0 bases and J by 3 bases, with 4 bases of the junction left unmatched. The CDR3 has 15 amino acids.

The table lists this clone with a count of one. This sequence joins TRBV28 and TRBJ2-7; perhaps TRBD1 as D (6 bases). Trimming cost V 1 base and J 2 bases, with 15 bases left between them. CDR1 MDHEN and CDR2 SYDVKM come from the germline V gene. The CDR3 totals 16 residues. The CDR3 reads CASSLYGTRATYEQYF. The DNA for the CDR3 is TGTGCCAGCAGTTTATACGGGACAAGGGCTACCTACGAGCAGTACTTC.

The genes are TRBV5-4 and TRBJ2-7; TRBD2 matches at 8 bases. CDR1 and CDR2 (germline): SGHNT, YYREEE (reference sequence). The junction had 11 bases not matched to a gene; V was cut back by 4 bases and J by 2 bases. The CDR3 is 16 residues long. CDR3 protein: CASSGGTSFRPYEQYF. As DNA, the CDR3 is TGTGCCAGCAGCGGAGGGACTAGTTTTCGGCCCTACGAGCAGTACTTC.

The rearrangement links TRBV29-1 to TRBJ2-5, with 9 bases matching TRBD2. The ends lost 7 bases at V and 1 base at J; junction bases unmatched: 16. The CDR3 totals 17 residues. Germline lookup yields CDR1 SQVTM and CDR2 ANQGSEA. The chain's CDR3 is CSAYFSGRDTFQETQYF. The CDR3 nucleotides read TGCAGCGCTTACTTTAGCGGGAGAGACACCTTCCAAGAGACCCAGTACTTC.

CDR3 region: CASRLAGYNEQFF. The CDR3 coding sequence is TGTGCGAGCCGGCTAGCGGGTTACAATGAGCAGTTCTTC. The V gene is TRBV13, the J gene TRBJ2-1; 8 positions match TRBD2. The CDR3 loop spans 13 amino acids. The germline V gene encodes CDR1 PRHDT and CDR2 FYEKMQ (reference sequence). Looking up the rest from reference TRBV13 and TRBJ2-1 gives the full variable domain: AAGVIQSPRHLIKEKRETATLKCYPIPRHDTVYWYQQGPGQDPQFLISFYEKMQSDKGSIPDRFSAQQFSDYHSELNMSSLELGDSALYFCASRLAGYNEQFFGPGTRLTVL.

The chain has TRBV5-6 and TRBJ2-7; D may correspond to TRBD1 or TRBD2 (5 bases each). The V gene lost 2 bases and the J gene lost 3 bases, with 18 bases spanning the gap. This CDR3 has 16 residues. Germline CDR1 is SGHDT and CDR2 is YYEEEE. The chain's CDR3 is CASSFGLAGSVYEQYF. Here the CDR3 DNA reads TGTGCCAGCAGCTTCGGGTTAGCAGGGAGCGTCTACGAGCAGTACTTC.

This clone was picked up one time. The rearrangement links TRBV19 to TRBJ1-5; TRBD1 is a possible D gene (6 bases). This CDR3 is 14 amino acids long. Trimming removed 10 bases at V and 3 bases at J, with 16 bases between. The germline V gene encodes CDR1 LNHDA and CDR2 SQIVND (reference sequence). For the CDR3, the DNA is TGTGCCACCGATACAGGGATTATCAATCAGCCCCAGCATTTT. As protein: CATDTGIINQPQHF. Combining the CDR3 with reference TRBV19 and TRBJ1-5 gives the whole variable domain DGGITQSPKYLFRKEGQNVTLSCEQNLNHDAMYWYRQDPGQGLRLIYYSQIVNDFQKGDIAEGYSVSREKKESFPLTVTSAQKNPTAFYLCATDTGIINQPQHFGDGTRLSIL.

The V gene is TRBV12-5, the J gene TRBJ2-1; TRBD1 matches at 7 bases. Germline CDR1 LGHNT, CDR2 FRNRAP. Germline trimming cut 3 bases from V and 4 bases from J; bases unmatched to any gene: 12. The CDR3 spans 17 residues. In DNA, the CDR3 is TGTGCTAGTGGTTTTAACCTACAGGGGCAGAGTTACAATGAGCAGTTCTTC. It yields the protein CASGFNLQGQSYNEQFF.

With regard to this clone: A much larger clone differs by one base, so this may be a read error. The V gene is TRBV2, the J gene TRBJ1-1; D gene ambiguous. Germline CDR1 reads SNHLY; CDR2 reads FYNNEI. This CDR3 has 12 amino acids. Trimming cost V 4 bases and J 11 bases, with 14 bases left between them. The CDR3 DNA is TGTGCCAGCAGTGTGAACCGGAGGGTTGCTTTCTTT. It yields the protein CASSVNRRVAFF.

This CDR3 reads CASSSRTGDFSPLHF. The DNA of the CDR3 is TGCGCCAGCAGCTCCCGGACAGGGGACTTTTCACCCCTCCACTTT. The chain is built from TRBV4-3 and TRBJ1-6; 9 positions agree with TRBD1. The V gene end was trimmed by 5 bases and the J gene end by 9 bases; junction bases not matched to a gene: 8. The CDR3 is 15 residues long. Germline V lookup: CDR1 LGHNA, CDR2 YSLEER.

This sequence joins TRBV4-3 and TRBJ1-5, with D unresolved. This CDR3 spans 16 amino acids. Germline V lookup: CDR1 LGHNA, CDR2 YSLEER. V shed 0 bases and J shed 3 bases, with 12 bases lying between them. DNA of the CDR3: TGCGCCAGCAGCCAAGATCTTCTCGGGGTCAATCAGCCCCAGCATTTT. Its protein is CASSQDLLGVNQPQHF.

This chain links TRBV4-1 with TRBJ2-5; 7 nucleotides line up with TRBD2. This CDR3 is 13 amino acids long. V shed 1 base, J shed 5 bases, and the junction held 1 base outside the gene matches. The germline V gene has CDR1 MGHRA and CDR2 YSYEKL. The CDR3 here is CASSQGDYETQYF. CDR3 DNA: TGCGCCAGCAGCCAAGGGGACTACGAGACCCAGTACTTC.

CDR3 bases: TGTGCCAGCAGCTTACCGTTAGATCAAACATGGGACACTGAAGCTTTCTTT. Translating gives CASSLPLDQTWDTEAFF. The V gene is TRBV7-9, the J gene TRBJ1-1; D is uncertain. Trimming left V 2 bases short and J 3 bases short, with 19 bases between. Germline V gene data show CDR1 as SEHNR and CDR2 as FQNEAQ (reference sequence). The CDR3 loop spans 17 amino acids.

V is TRBV11-2 and J is TRBJ2-5; D is possibly TRBD2 (5 bases). Germline V gene data show CDR1 as SGHAT and CDR2 as FQNNGV. The V and J ends lost 8 bases and 1 base respectively, with 14 bases between them. This CDR3 spans 14 amino acids. The CDR3 protein is CASHNRGTQETQYF. In DNA, the CDR3 is TGTGCCAGCCACAATCGGGGTACCCAAGAGACCCAGTACTTC.

The chain combines TRBV27 with TRBJ1-1, with D possibly TRBD1 on 5 matching bases. Germline-derived CDR1 and CDR2 are MNHEY and SMNVEV (reference sequence). This CDR3 has 15 amino acids. V was trimmed by 4 bases and J by 1 base, leaving 13 bases between them. CDR3 nucleotides: TGTGCCAGCAGTTCGACGAACAGGAGGAACACTGAAGCTTTCTTT. Translated: CASSSTNRRNTEAFF.

The V and J genes are TRBV7-8 and TRBJ1-2; D remains unclear. CDR3 length: 18 residues. Germline CDR1 and CDR2: SGHVS and FQNEAQ. Trimming shortened V by 1 base and J by 0 bases, and 18 bases separated the two germline ends. DNA for the CDR3: TGTGCCAGCAGCTTAGTGATCGCACCGGGCGGGACTAACTATGGCTACACCTTC. Amino acids: CASSLVIAPGGTNYGYTF.